What follows are 19 T cell receptor beta chains derived from one specimen sequenced in a study of vaccination effects on CD4 cells after COVID-19. The assay was immunoSEQ multiplex PCR, and TCRdb's table has in-frame clones only and misses some. The sample lists 50,000 to 75,000 clones, just over 70% occurring once. What these receptors recognize is not known. Isolation of CD4+ T cells took place after nine to ten days of culture. The sequencing here drew on CD4+ T cells from PBMCs cultured without peptide, taken before COVID-19 vaccination. All receptors derive from a human donor who had a prior SARS-CoV-2 infection.

The gene calls are TRBV19 and TRBJ1-4, with a possible D match to TRBD1 (5 bases). Trimming took 3 bases from V and 4 from J, leaving 15 bases between them. This CDR3 is 16 amino acids long. Germline values: CDR1 LNHDA, CDR2 SQIVND (reference sequence). DNA for the CDR3: TGTGCCAGTAGTATGAGGGCAAGGGGCAGTAATGAAAAACTGTTTTTT. Its protein product is CASSMRARGSNEKLFF.

The genes are TRBV15 and TRBJ2-5; 10 nucleotides line up with TRBD1. The trim removed 2 bases at V and 3 bases at J, leaving 12 bases unmatched. This CDR3 contains 18 residues. Germline CDR1 is LNHNV and CDR2 is YYDKDF (reference sequence). Written as DNA, the CDR3 is TGTGCCACCAGCAGACTCTTCCCGGGACAGGGGACTAAAGAGACCCAGTACTTC. It specifies CATSRLFPGQGTKETQYF.

This chain connects TRBV7-8 to TRBJ2-2; 8 positions agree with TRBD1. Germline assignment: CDR1 SGHVS and CDR2 FQNEAQ. After removal of 4 bases from V and 3 bases from J, the junction contained 7 bases not matched to a gene. The CDR3 sequence is 16 residues long. The CDR3 spells CASSSEDRVDTGELFF. The CDR3 nucleotides are TGTGCCAGCAGCTCTGAGGACAGGGTGGACACCGGGGAGCTGTTTTTT. Complete variable domain (other parts from reference TRBV7-8 and TRBJ2-2): GAGVSQSPRYKVAKRGQDVALRCDPISGHVSLFWYQQALGQGPEFLTYFQNEAQLDKSGLPSDRFFAERPEGSVSTLKIQRTQQEDSAVYLCASSSEDRVDTGELFFGEGSRLTVL.

This sequence joins TRBV20-1 and TRBJ1-2; the D gene is possibly TRBD1 (6 bases). This CDR3 comprises 12 residues. V was trimmed by 3 bases and J by 6 bases, leaving 11 bases between them. Germline loops: CDR1 DFQATT, CDR2 SNEGSKA (reference sequence). The CDR3 coding sequence is TGCAGTGCTAGTAGGGGGGCGGATGGCTACACCTTC. Translated: CSASRGADGYTF.

This chain joins TRBV29-1 and TRBJ2-1, with TRBD2 matching over 14 bases. With 6 bases clipped from V and 8 bases from J, the junction kept 18 bases outside the gene matches. The CDR3 extends over 18 amino acids. Germline values: CDR1 SQVTM, CDR2 ANQGSEA. CDR3: CSVVRHDGLAGGTYEQFF. In DNA, the CDR3 is TGCAGCGTCGTAAGACACGACGGACTAGCGGGAGGAACCTATGAGCAGTTCTTC.

The rearrangement uses TRBV24-1 and TRBJ1-5, with D tentatively TRBD1 (6 bases). The CDR3 spans 14 residues. Between the trimmed V and J ends, which lost 9 bases and 2 bases, there was a span of 13 bases. Germline CDR1 reads KGHDR; CDR2 reads SFDVKD. CDR3 DNA: TGTGCCACCGGGGGGGAGGGGGGCAATCAGCCCCAGCATTTT. Encoded protein: CATGGEGGNQPQHF.

V is TRBV30 and J is TRBJ1-6, with D perhaps TRBD1 (5 bases). CDR1 is GTSNPN, CDR2 SVGIG, per germline (reference sequence). V was cut by 0 bases and J by 6 bases, with 12 bases left in between. CDR3 size: 15 residues. CDR3 region: CAWSVLGGVNSPLHF. The DNA for the CDR3 is TGTGCCTGGAGTGTGCTTGGAGGGGTTAATTCACCCCTCCACTTT.

The CDR3 loop is CASSLAGDSDTQYF. CDR3 in DNA: TGTGCCAGCAGCTTAGCTGGGGACTCAGATACGCAGTATTTT. The genes are TRBV7-2 and TRBJ2-3; perhaps TRBD2 as D (6 bases). V was pared by 0 bases and J by 4 bases, with 8 bases between. The length of the CDR3 is 14 residues. The germline CDR1 and CDR2 sequences are SGHTA and FQGNSA.

This chain uses TRBV5-1 with TRBJ2-7; a weak D match, TRBD2 (6 bases). V shed 2 bases and J shed 0 bases, with 9 bases lying between them. Germline V gene sequence: CDR1 SGHRS, CDR2 YFSETQ. The CDR3 covers 14 residues. The CDR3 coding sequence is TGCGCCAGCAGCTTAGAGCGGGCCTCCTACGAGCAGTACTTC. Protein: CASSLERASYEQYF.

V and J are TRBV19 and TRBJ1-6; 8 bases line up with TRBD1. The CDR3 has 14 residues. V shed 5 bases and J 7 bases; nucleotides not matched to a gene: 4. Germline V CDR1 and CDR2: LNHDA, SQIVND (reference sequence). The CDR3 DNA follows: TGTGCCAGTAGTGACAGGGGTGGCAATTCACCCCTCCACTTT. This translates into CASSDRGGNSPLHF.

J is TRBJ2-1 and V is TRBV5-1, with 8 bases that match TRBD2. Germline CDR1 and CDR2: SGHRS and YFSETQ. The CDR3 runs to 17 residues. Trimming cost V 0 bases and J 0 bases; bases outside gene matches: 5. The CDR3 DNA sequence: TGCGCCAGCAGCTTGGGCGGGGGGCATAGCTCCTACAATGAGCAGTTCTTC. Amino acids: CASSLGGGHSSYNEQFF.

CDR3 in DNA: TGTGCCAGCAGCCGACTCGCTAATGAGCAGTTCTTC. Translating gives CASSRLANEQFF. The chain links TRBV7-9 to TRBJ2-1, with D uncertain. The V gene lost 5 bases and the J gene lost 7 bases, with 9 bases spanning the gap. CDR1 and CDR2 from the germline V gene are SEHNR and FQNEAQ (reference sequence). The CDR3 is 12 residues long.

This chain uses TRBV7-9 with TRBJ1-1; possible D gene TRBD1, 5 bases. There are 14 residues in the CDR3. Germline V gene data show CDR1 as SEHNR and CDR2 as FQNEAQ (reference sequence). V dropped 8 bases and J dropped 0 bases, with 13 bases sitting between them. The CDR3 DNA reads as TGTGCCAGCGTCCGACAGTTCGTGAACACTGAAGCTTTCTTT. It codes for CASVRQFVNTEAFF.

This chain uses TRBV9 with TRBJ2-1; 9 bases fit TRBD1. V gave up 4 bases and J gave up 4 bases; unmatched junction bases: 6. Per germline, CDR1 SGDLS and CDR2 YYNGEE. The CDR3 is 15 amino acids. CDR3 sequence reads: CASSPTGGRYNEQFF. CDR3 in DNA: TGTGCCAGCAGCCCAACAGGGGGCCGGTACAATGAGCAGTTCTTC.

The V call is TRBV11-2, the J call TRBJ1-2; D call uncertain. CDR3 size: 13 residues. Germline CDR1 and CDR2: SGHAT and FQNNGV. Trimming left V 5 bases short and J 0 bases short, with 7 bases between. CDR3 bases: TGTGCCAGCAGCCCCCGGGCTAACTATGGCTACACCTTC. Encoded protein: CASSPRANYGYTF. The full variable domain, completed using reference TRBV11-2 and TRBJ1-2, is EAGVAQSPRYKIIEKRQSVAFWCNPISGHATLYWYQQILGQGPKLLIQFQNNGVVDDSQLPKDRFSAERLKGVDSTLKIQPAKLEDSAVYLCASSPRANYGYTFGSGTRLTVV.

The rearrangement uses TRBV18 and TRBJ1-5; D perhaps matches TRBD1 (5 bases). CDR1 and CDR2 from the germline V gene are KGHSH and LQKENI. This CDR3 contains 14 residues. The V end lost 7 bases, the J end lost 2 bases, and 12 bases lay between the germline ends. The CDR3 sequence: CASLGRLGNQPQHF. The DNA of the CDR3 is TGTGCCAGCTTGGGGCGACTGGGCAATCAGCCCCAGCATTTT.

The chain uses TRBV5-6 and TRBJ2-5, with D perhaps TRBD1 (5 bases). CDR1 is SGHDT and CDR2 is YYEEEE in the germline V gene. V lost 4 bases, J lost 5 bases, and 12 bases lay in between. This CDR3 contains 13 residues. CDR3 region: CASSGAPRETQYF. CDR3 sequence (DNA): TGTGCCAGCAGCGGGGCGCCGCGGGAGACCCAGTACTTC. Drawing the rest from reference TRBV5-6 and TRBJ2-5, the complete variable domain is DAGVTQSPTHLIKTRGQQVTLRCSPKSGHDTVSWYQQALGQGPQFIFQYYEEEERQRGNFPDRFSGHQFPNYSSELNVNALLLGDSALYLCASSGAPRETQYFGPGTRLLVL.

The chain carries TRBV5-1 and TRBJ2-3; D possibly corresponds to TRBD2 (5 bases). The V gene's germline CDR1 is SGHRS and CDR2 YFSETQ. This CDR3 region has 13 residues. The V end was cut by 0 bases, the J end by 10 bases, with 12 bases between. The CDR3 here is CASSLDGIRAQYF. The DNA for the CDR3 is TGCGCCAGCAGCTTGGACGGGATACGCGCGCAGTATTTT.

This clone appeared a few times. This sequence joins TRBV2 and TRBJ2-2; tentative D call: TRBD1 (6 bases). Deletions cut 5 bases from V and 0 bases from J, with 13 bases between. Germline V gives CDR1 SNHLY, CDR2 FYNNEI. This CDR3 contains 16 residues. The CDR3, as DNA: TGTGCCAGCAGTCAAGACAGGCCTACGAACACCGGGGAGCTGTTTTTT. Translated, it gives CASSQDRPTNTGELFF.